Sequencing of this T cell receptor beta chain was carried out in a study of cytomegalovirus exposure and HLA in healthy donors. Study observations and caveats: In a later analysis, a missense DCLRE1C variant was linked to TCR beta V- and J-gene trimming. Among donors in an Asian-associated ancestry cluster, a later analysis reportedly found fewer N-insertions than the approximately 670-donor mean. It emerged from a later analysis that several of the most significant clusters appeared to be linked to common viral pathogens.

Germline CDR1 and CDR2: LGHNA and YNFKEQ. The CDR3 spans 15 residues. V lost 0 bases, J lost 4 bases, and 10 bases lay in between. Concerning this clone itself: Its antigen is still unknown.

The PCR employed 60 Vbeta primers together with 13 Jbeta primers. Produced via immunoSEQ multiplex PCR; TCRdb's table is partial and in-frame only. The sample holds more than 85,000 clones, around 80% seen once. This receptor was taken from a man aged 30 to 45 in good health and CMV-seropositive. The rearrangement uses TRBV4-2 and TRBJ1-3; D gene unclear. The sample consisted of PBMCs. DNA for the CDR3: TGTGCCAGCAGCCAAGATATGGCGACAGGAAACACCATATATTTT. This codes for CASSQDMATGNTIYF.